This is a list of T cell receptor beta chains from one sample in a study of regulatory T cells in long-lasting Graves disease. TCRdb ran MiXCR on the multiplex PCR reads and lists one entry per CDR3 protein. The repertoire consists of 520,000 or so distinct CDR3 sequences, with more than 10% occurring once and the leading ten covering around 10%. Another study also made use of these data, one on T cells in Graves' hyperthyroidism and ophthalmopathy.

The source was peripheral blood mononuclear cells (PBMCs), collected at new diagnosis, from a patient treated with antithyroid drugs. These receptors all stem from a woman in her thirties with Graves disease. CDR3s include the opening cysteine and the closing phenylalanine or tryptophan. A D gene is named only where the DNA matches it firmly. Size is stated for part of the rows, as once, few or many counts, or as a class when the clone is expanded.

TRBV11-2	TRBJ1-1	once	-	TGTGCCAGCAGCTTAACCCATATGAACACTGAAGCTTTCTTT	CASSLTHMNTEAFF
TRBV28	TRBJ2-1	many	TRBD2	TGTGCCAGCACCTCCCCCGGCCCGGGACTAGCAAATGAGCAGTTCTTC	CASTSPGPGLANEQFF
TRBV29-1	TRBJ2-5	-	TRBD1	TGCAGCGTCGATCCAGCCCGGGACAGGGAAGGGGAGACCCAGTACTTC	CSVDPARDREGETQYF
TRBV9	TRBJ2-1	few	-	TGTGCCAGCAGCGCGCGAAGAGGGGATTTCGGCAATGAGCAGTTCTTC	CASSARRGDFGNEQFF
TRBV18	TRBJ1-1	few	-	TGTGCCAGCTCACCTAGGCCGGGGGGCCCCACTGAAGCTTTCTTT	CASSPRPGGPTEAFF
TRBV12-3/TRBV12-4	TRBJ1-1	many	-	TGTGCCAGCAGTTTCGTTTCGGGCAGAGAAGCTTTCTTT	CASSFVSGREAFF
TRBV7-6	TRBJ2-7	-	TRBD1	TGTGCCAGCGGACAGGGACCGAACTACGAGCAGTACTTC	CASGQGPNYEQYF
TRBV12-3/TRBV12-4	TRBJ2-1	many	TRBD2	TGTGCCAGCAGTCCAAGGACTAGCGGGAGTAGTGAGCAGTTCTTC	CASSPRTSGSSEQFF
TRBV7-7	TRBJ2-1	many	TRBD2	TGTGCCAGCAGCTCGGGACTAAACAATGAGCAGTTCTTC	CASSSGLNNEQFF
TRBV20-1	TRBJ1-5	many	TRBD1	TGCAGTGCTAGAGGGGACAGACTTTTGAATCAGCCCCAGCATTTT	CSARGDRLLNQPQHF
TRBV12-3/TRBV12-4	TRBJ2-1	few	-	TGTGCCAGCAGTTTGGTTAGACCGTACAATGAGCAGTTCTTC	CASSLVRPYNEQFF
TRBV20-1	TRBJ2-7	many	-	TGCAGTGCTAGCCGAGTCGACGAGCAGTACTTC	CSASRVDEQYF
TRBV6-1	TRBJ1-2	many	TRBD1	TGTGCCAGCACTCCAACAGGGGTCGAAGGCTACACCTTC	CASTPTGVEGYTF
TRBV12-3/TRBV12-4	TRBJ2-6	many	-	TGTGCCAGCAGTTTTGAGGGGGCTGGGGCCAACGTCCTGACTTTC	CASSFEGAGANVLTF
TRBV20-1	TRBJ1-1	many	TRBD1	TGCAGTGCTAGAGATAGGGTGGGGACAGGGGTGAACACTGAAGCTTTCTTT	CSARDRVGTGVNTEAFF
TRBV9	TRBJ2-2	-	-	TGTGCCAGCAGCGTTGGCCCGGGTCACCAATCGACTCGGACCGGGGAGCTGTTTTTT	CASSVGPGHQSTRTGELFF